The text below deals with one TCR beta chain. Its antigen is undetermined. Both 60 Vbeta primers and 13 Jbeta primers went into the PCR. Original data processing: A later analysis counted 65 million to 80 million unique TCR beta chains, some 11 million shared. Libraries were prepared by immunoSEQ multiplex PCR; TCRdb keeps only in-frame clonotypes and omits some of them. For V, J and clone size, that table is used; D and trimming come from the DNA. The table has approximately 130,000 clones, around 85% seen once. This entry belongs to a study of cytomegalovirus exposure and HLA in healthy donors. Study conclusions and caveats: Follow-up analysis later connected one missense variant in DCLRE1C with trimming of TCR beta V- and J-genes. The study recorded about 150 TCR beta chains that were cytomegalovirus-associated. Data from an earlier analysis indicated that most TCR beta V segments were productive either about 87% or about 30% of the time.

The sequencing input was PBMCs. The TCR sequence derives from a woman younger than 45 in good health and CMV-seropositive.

The CDR3 protein is CASSLLRTGAAMNTEAFF. CDR3 coding DNA: TGTGCCAGCAGTTTATTAAGGACAGGGGCTGCGATGAACACTGAAGCTTTCTTT. V and J are TRBV28 and TRBJ1-1; 9 bases line up with TRBD1. The CDR3 length is 18 residues. From germline, CDR1 is MDHEN and CDR2 SYDVKM. V was clipped by 1 base and J by 0 bases; unmatched bases: 9.